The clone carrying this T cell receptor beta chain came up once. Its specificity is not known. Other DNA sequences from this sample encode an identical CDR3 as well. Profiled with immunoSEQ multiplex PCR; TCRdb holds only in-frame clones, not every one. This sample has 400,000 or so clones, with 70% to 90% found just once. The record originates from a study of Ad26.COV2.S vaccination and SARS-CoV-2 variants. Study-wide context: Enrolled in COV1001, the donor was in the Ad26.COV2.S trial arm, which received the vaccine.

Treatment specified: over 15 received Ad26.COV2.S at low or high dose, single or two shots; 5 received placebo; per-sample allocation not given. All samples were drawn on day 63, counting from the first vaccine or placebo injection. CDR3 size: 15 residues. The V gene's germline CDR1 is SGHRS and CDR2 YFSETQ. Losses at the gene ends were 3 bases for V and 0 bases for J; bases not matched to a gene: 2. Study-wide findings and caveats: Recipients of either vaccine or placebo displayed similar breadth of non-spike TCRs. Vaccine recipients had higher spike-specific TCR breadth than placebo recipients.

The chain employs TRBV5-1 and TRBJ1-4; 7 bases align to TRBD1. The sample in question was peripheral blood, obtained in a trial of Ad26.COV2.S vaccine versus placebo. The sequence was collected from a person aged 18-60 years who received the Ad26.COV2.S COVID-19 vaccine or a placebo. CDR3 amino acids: CASSSGTATNEKLFF. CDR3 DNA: TGCGCCAGCAGCTCGGGGACAGCAACTAATGAAAAACTGTTTTTT.